This TCR beta chain was sequenced during a study of blood T cell repertoires in COVID-19 (dated by TCRdb to the early 2020s). Broadly, across the study: Samples from collaborators originated in the United States, Italy and Spain and spanned both the acute and convalescent phases of COVID-19. Where available, HLA class I and class II types were obtained from metadata supplied by the sample provider rather than from assay-based typing. The material from the prospective study consisted of cDNA or gDNA derived from T cells, B-cell-depleted T cells, or PBMCs. Sample metadata almost always included a de-identified subject ID, COVID-19 status, age in years and sex. Samples came from the ongoing ImmuneRACE study (first 160 participants) plus 1,254 subjects from 6 global collaborators. A freely available public database, intended as a resource for researchers studying the immune response to SARS-CoV-2, is where the repertoires were released. The dataset comprised deeply sampled blood TCRbeta repertoires from subjects exposed to, actively infected with, or recovered from COVID-19. General findings and caveats noted by the study authors: The quantity of clinical and demographic metadata differed by source and by participant and was supplied without curation.

The immunoSEQ Assay, a bias-controlled multiplex PCR, was used to amplify TCRbeta CDR3 regions from genomic DNA. Per the source publication's procedure: Within the assay, amplification of reference gene primers was used to estimate how many nucleated cells each sample contained. To quantify the absolute abundance of each unique TCRbeta CDR3 rearrangement, sequence reads were collapsed and filtered. For each sample, productive Simpson clonality was calculated as the square root of Simpson's diversity index across productive rearrangements. TCRdb carries this immuneACCESS record with in-frame sequences only. Its versions omit some clonotypes, under half of them owing to an unresolved V gene in the studies checked, with the rest unexplained. V and J calls and clone size are those listed in that table; D and trimming were worked out from the DNA. For this sample the table gives about 210,000 clones, of which approximately 82% were detected only once. The ten largest clones take up roughly 8.8% of the sample.

The germline V gene (reference sequence) sets CDR1 to GTSNPN and CDR2 to SVGIG. Trimming leaves V shorter by 3 bases and J shorter by 6 bases, with the junction holding 4 bases beyond the gene matches. The CDR3 covers 14 residues, taking in both the cysteine and the phenylalanine. Only the CDR3 DNA is retained, 42 bases long and in frame from the first base. Concerning this clone: There is no known antigen for this receptor. No clone much larger than this one lies a single base away; base qualities are absent.

Each collaborating institution followed its own protocols to collect whole blood in K2EDTA tubes. For TCRbeta analysis, collaborators shipped samples as frozen whole blood, isolated PBMCs, or DNA extracted from either of those sample types. The TCR sequence derives from a woman aged 45-65 years with acute or convalescent COVID-19. Input material: peripheral blood. The V and J genes are TRBV30 and TRBJ1-6, and 8 junctional nucleotides match TRBD1. The CDR3 reads as follows: CAWRTGGSNSPLHF. The DNA reads TGTGCCTGGAGAACAGGGGGTAGTAATTCACCCCTCCACTTT. When the CDR3 is completed using the reference TRBV30 and TRBJ1-6 genes on either side, the full variable domain is SQTIHQWPATLVQPVGSPLSLECTVEGTSNPNLYWYRQAAGRGLQLLFYSVGIGQISSEVPQNLSASRPQDRQFILSSKKLLLSDSGFYLCAWRTGGSNSPLHFGNGTRLTVT.